Many counts were recorded for the clone carrying this TCR beta chain. Its cognate antigen is unknown. TCRdb fed the PCR reads into MiXCR, producing one record per CDR3 protein. The sample includes about 40,000 distinct CDR3 sequences, approximately 18% of them seen just once. These data belong to a study of molecular identifiers for immune sequencing clone quantification. In the study overall: Replicate RNA from around 20,000 or 100,000 naive CD8 T cells formed five aliquots; four were sequenced.

General study points: Underestimated sizes of highly expanded clones could result from identical TCR molecules that share a barcode.

The sequenced material came from naive CD8+ T cells from blood, with Jurkat cell RNA spiked in. Noted subset: FACS-sorted CD8+CD4-CCR7+CD45RA+ naive T cells. The clonotype was recovered from a human donor in good health. Some libraries in this study had Jurkat cell RNA spiked in.

CDR3 region: CASSFSEGQDYNEQFF. CDR3 DNA sequence: TGTGCCAGCAGTTTCAGTGAGGGGCAGGATTACAATGAGCAGTTCTTC. V is TRBV12-3 or TRBV12-4 and J is TRBJ2-1, with D tentatively TRBD1 or TRBD2 (5 bases each). V lost 3 bases to trimming and J lost 4 bases, with 16 bases between them. CDR3 length equals 16 residues.